Below, 21 T cell receptor beta chains from the same sample are listed, as sequenced in a study of shared clonotypes between healthy human individuals. Some clones are missing from TCRdb's copy, which holds only in-frame ones; the method was immunoSEQ multiplex PCR. The repertoire consists of a few hundred thousand clones, with 79% occurring once and the leading ten covering approximately 12%. Sequencing was performed on PBMCs. Receptors originate from a woman aged 40 to 50 in good health. Some clones in this sample may be carry-over from other donors' samples.

This sequence joins TRBV7-9 and TRBJ2-2, with 14 positions matching TRBD2. This CDR3 has 19 amino acids. The V gene's germline CDR1 is SEHNR and CDR2 FQNEAQ (reference sequence). V trimming: 5 bases; J trimming: 4 bases; junction bases outside the gene matches: 12. CDR3 region: CASSGGSTSGRASTGELFF. CDR3 DNA: TGTGCCAGCAGCGGGGGGTCGACTAGCGGGAGGGCCAGCACCGGGGAGCTGTTTTTT.

The chain couples TRBV6-5 to TRBJ2-7; TRBD1 or TRBD2 may be the D gene (5 bases each). V gave up 4 bases and J gave up 2 bases, with 15 bases separating them. The CDR3 has 15 amino acids. CDR1 is MNHEY, CDR2 SVGAGI, per germline. CDR3 in amino acids: CASSSPSGGPYEQYF. DNA for the CDR3: TGTGCCAGCAGTTCACCTTCTGGGGGACCCTACGAGCAGTACTTC.

The chain recombines TRBV18 with TRBJ2-1, with D possibly being TRBD1 or TRBD2 (5 bases each). The CDR3 spans 13 residues. V gave up 6 bases and J gave up 7 bases, with 13 bases separating them. CDR1 and CDR2 (germline): KGHSH, LQKENI. The CDR3 loop is CASSTGTQNEQFF. CDR3 in DNA: TGTGCCAGCTCTACGGGGACGCAGAATGAGCAGTTCTTC.

This sequence joins TRBV4-3 and TRBJ1-5; D call uncertain. V was shortened by 2 bases and J by 5 bases, with 13 bases between the two germline ends. CDR1 is LGHNA, CDR2 YSLEER, per germline. The CDR3 is 15 residues long. This chain's CDR3 is CASSQRRESDQPQHF. CDR3 nucleotide sequence: TGCGCCAGCAGCCAACGTCGAGAGTCGGATCAGCCCCAGCATTTT.

This chain joins TRBV10-3 and TRBJ2-5; D may be TRBD2 (6 bases). The CDR3 is 14 residues long. CDR1 ENHRY and CDR2 SYGVKD come from the germline V gene. V shed 4 bases and J shed 5 bases, with 14 bases lying between them. The CDR3 coding sequence is TGTGCCATCAGTGCGGGAGTCGAAGGGGAGACCCAGTACTTC. It encodes CAISAGVEGETQYF.

The count of this clone is one. This chain connects TRBV23-1 to TRBJ1-4, with 9 nucleotides matching TRBD1. Being an ORF, TRBV23-1 has a function that is uncertain. CDR3 length: 14 amino acids. The J segment lost 8 bases and the V segment lost 3 bases, leaving 4 bases of the junction unmatched. This CDR3 is CASSHRDREEKLFF. The DNA for the CDR3 is TGCGCCAGCAGTCACCGGGACAGGGAAGAAAAACTGTTTTTT.

V and J are TRBV6-4 and TRBJ1-2; TRBD1 is a possible D gene (5 bases). Germline lookup yields CDR1 MRHNA and CDR2 SNTAGT. The CDR3 is 16 residues long. Trimming shortened V by 0 bases and J by 2 bases, and 13 bases separated the two germline ends. The CDR3 region is CASSDSGGTPNYGYTF. The CDR3 DNA reads as TGTGCCAGCAGTGACTCCGGGGGGACCCCCAACTATGGCTACACCTTC.

This chain uses TRBV28 with TRBJ1-2; TRBD1 agrees at 8 bases. Trimming removed 10 bases from V and 4 bases from J; junction bases left unmatched: 11. The V gene's germline CDR1 is MDHEN and CDR2 SYDVKM. This CDR3 is 14 amino acids long. The CDR3: CANKGTGSGYGYTF. Here the CDR3 DNA reads TGTGCCAATAAAGGGACAGGCTCCGGCTATGGCTACACCTTC.

The rearrangement links TRBV9 to TRBJ2-7; 9 bases fit TRBD2. Per the germline V gene, CDR1 is SGDLS and CDR2 is YYNGEE. There are 15 residues in the CDR3. V lost 0 bases to trimming and J lost 9 bases; unmatched junction nucleotides: 10. This CDR3 is CASSVGASGNGGQYF. The CDR3 DNA reads as TGTGCCAGCAGCGTAGGGGCTAGCGGGAATGGGGGGCAGTACTTC.

CDR3 region: CASSFKGAYEQYF. In DNA, the CDR3 is TGTGCCAGCAGTTTTAAGGGGGCCTACGAGCAGTACTTC. J is TRBJ2-7 and V is TRBV27, with a weak D call TRBD1 (6 bases). V was cut by 3 bases and J by 2 bases, with 8 bases left in between. CDR1 and CDR2 from the germline V gene are MNHEY and SMNVEV (reference sequence). This CDR3 is built from 13 residues.

V is TRBV2 and J is TRBJ1-4; D unresolved. Germline V gene sequence: CDR1 SNHLY, CDR2 FYNNEI. There are 12 residues in the CDR3. CDR3 bases: TGTGTCTCAACCTTCACTAATGAAAAACTGTTTTTT. The encoded protein is CVSTFTNEKLFF. The full variable domain, its missing parts supplied by reference TRBV2 and TRBJ1-4, is EPEVTQTPSHQVTQMGQEVILRCVPISNHLYFYWYRQILGQKVEFLVSFYNNEISEKSEIFDDQFSVERPDGSNFTLKIRSTKLEDSAMYFCVSTFTNEKLFFGSGTQLSVL.

This clone has ten or more counts. The V and J genes are TRBV9 and TRBJ2-1; 8 bases line up with TRBD2. Per the germline V gene, CDR1 is SGDLS and CDR2 is YYNGEE. V was pared by 0 bases and J by 7 bases, with 9 bases of the junction left unmatched. This CDR3 is built from 16 residues. The CDR3 region has the DNA TGTGCCAGCAGCGTAGATGCGGCGGGAGGTTGGAATGAGCAGTTCTTC. It yields the protein CASSVDAAGGWNEQFF.

CDR3 DNA sequence: TGTGCCAGCAGCCTGAGTAGTAGGCCTACCTACAATGAGCAGTTCTTC. Encoded protein: CASSLSSRPTYNEQFF. The chain employs TRBV7-3 and TRBJ2-1, with unresolved D. Germline lookup yields CDR1 SGHTA and CDR2 FQGTGA. CDR3 length equals 16 residues. V was clipped by 5 bases and J by 2 bases, with 16 bases between them.

This clone was detected once. CDR3 protein: CAPRRDREDHGYTF. Written as DNA, the CDR3 is TGTGCCCCCCGGAGGGACAGGGAGGACCATGGCTACACCTTC. The V call is TRBV27, the J call TRBJ1-2; 9 bases are shared with TRBD1. With 11 bases clipped from V and 6 bases from J, the junction kept 13 bases outside the gene matches. Germline CDR1 MNHEY, CDR2 SMNVEV (reference sequence). This CDR3 is 14 amino acids long.

This clone was found a few times. The CDR3 DNA sequence: TGTGCCAGCAGGCGGACATACGAGCAGTACTTC. The encoded protein is CASRRTYEQYF. The chain combines TRBV28 with TRBJ2-7; perhaps TRBD1 as D (5 bases). CDR3 length: 11 residues. The V and J ends lost 6 bases and 4 bases respectively, with 7 bases between them. Germline V gives CDR1 MDHEN, CDR2 SYDVKM.

This clone was detected only once. V is TRBV2 and J is TRBJ1-2; D call uncertain. Germline assignment: CDR1 SNHLY and CDR2 FYNNEI. This CDR3 comprises 18 residues. Trimming pared 4 bases from V and 3 bases from J, leaving 24 bases between. The CDR3 DNA reads as TGTGCCAGCAGTGCCTTTCTGGGTTTAATTGGCAATGACTATGGCTACACCTTC. Amino acids: CASSAFLGLIGNDYGYTF.

This clone has only one observation. V and J are TRBV9 and TRBJ2-3; 9 bases agree with TRBD2. CDR3 length equals 15 residues. Germline V gene data show CDR1 as SGDLS and CDR2 as YYNGEE. V lost 4 bases to trimming and J lost 6 bases; unmatched junction nucleotides: 9. The chain's CDR3 is CASSPDGGRADTQYF. In DNA, the CDR3 is TGTGCCAGCAGCCCAGACGGCGGGAGGGCGGATACGCAGTATTTT. Complete variable domain (other parts from reference TRBV9 and TRBJ2-3): DSGVTQTPKHLITATGQRVTLRCSPRSGDLSVYWYQQSLDQGLQFLIQYYNGEERAKGNILERFSAQQFPDLHSELNLSSLELGDSALYFCASSPDGGRADTQYFGPGTRLTVL.

The CDR3 DNA reads TGTGCCAGCAGCTTAGCCTCGGGACCCTACAATGAGCAGTTCTTC. Translating gives CASSLASGPYNEQFF. V and J are TRBV7-8 and TRBJ2-1; possibly TRBD1 or TRBD2 for D (5 bases each). V shed 0 bases and J shed 2 bases, with 8 bases lying between them. The CDR3 totals 15 residues. The germline CDR1 and CDR2 sequences are SGHVS and FQNEAQ.

The rearrangement joins TRBV6-5 to TRBJ2-1; D possibly uses TRBD1 or TRBD2 (5 bases each). Germline assignment: CDR1 MNHEY and CDR2 SVGAGI. The CDR3 length is 15 residues. Trimming left V 2 bases short and J 6 bases short, with 14 bases between. The CDR3 nucleotides are TGTGCCAGCAGTTACGGGACCCAGCTGGGCAATGAGCAGTTCTTC. Encoded protein: CASSYGTQLGNEQFF.

The rearrangement uses TRBV5-6 and TRBJ2-1, with TRBD1 identical over 8 bases. The trim removed 1 base at V and 4 bases at J, leaving 7 bases unmatched. This CDR3 region has 16 residues. Looked up from germline, CDR1 is SGHDT and CDR2 is YYEEEE. CDR3 nucleotide sequence: TGTGCCAGCAGCTTGTGGTCAGGGGGCTTATACAATGAGCAGTTCTTC. Protein: CASSLWSGGLYNEQFF.

This sequence joins TRBV28 and TRBJ2-5; weak D call: TRBD2 (6 bases). V shed 8 bases and J shed 0 bases, with 13 bases lying between them. This CDR3 has 14 amino acids. The germline V gene has CDR1 MDHEN and CDR2 SYDVKM. The chain's CDR3 is CASRLPGDQETQYF. CDR3 sequence (DNA): TGTGCCAGCCGACTTCCGGGGGACCAAGAGACCCAGTACTTC.